This T cell receptor beta chain stems from a study of blood T cell repertoires in COVID-19 (TCRdb year 2020). Study-level background: Collaborator samples came from the United States, Italy and Spain and covered acute and convalescent phases of COVID-19. The prospective study material was composed of cDNA or gDNA derived from T cells, B-cell-depleted T cells, or PBMCs. The dataset comprised deeply sampled blood TCRbeta repertoires from subjects exposed to, actively infected with, or recovered from COVID-19. The repertoires were released in a freely available public database intended as a resource for research on the immune response to SARS-CoV-2. Samples came from the ongoing ImmuneRACE study (first 160 participants) plus 1,254 subjects from 6 global collaborators. A de-identified subject ID, COVID-19 status, age in years and sex were almost always included in the sample metadata. Where HLA class I and class II types were available, the types were taken from metadata supplied by the sample provider, not from assay-based typing.

TCRbeta CDR3 regions were amplified from genomic DNA by means of the immunoSEQ Assay, a bias-controlled multiplex PCR. The paper's data handling went like this. The number of nucleated cells in each sample was estimated from the amplification of reference gene primers within the assay. Sequence reads were collapsed and filtered to measure the absolute abundance of every unique TCRbeta CDR3 rearrangement. For each sample, productive Simpson clonality was calculated as the square root of Simpson's diversity index across productive rearrangements. Held by TCRdb, this immuneACCESS table contains in-frame sequences only and omits some clones. Under half of the omission traces to an unresolved V gene where checked; the cause of the rest is unknown. That table gives V, J and clone size, and the DNA gave D and trimming. This sample comprises around 30,000 clones, nearly 80% of them detected only once. The ten largest clones take up around 43% of the sample.

General study outcomes and caveats: The amount of clinical and demographic metadata varied by source and participant and was provided uncurated.

Collaborating institutions collected whole blood in K2EDTA tubes following their own protocols. Collaborator samples were shipped for TCRbeta analysis as frozen whole blood, isolated PBMCs, or DNA extracted from either sample type. Spanning cysteine to phenylalanine, the CDR3 consists of 17 amino acids. CDR3 DNA only is kept here, 51 bases in frame from base 1. From the germline V gene, CDR1 is MNHEY and CDR2 is SVGEGT. The germline ends are 19 bases apart after V is trimmed by 0 bases and J by 6 bases. This clone showed up just a few times. Its antigen is not yet known. No much larger clone is present one base from it, and per-base qualities are unavailable.

The origin of this receptor is a woman aged 70 to 79 with acute or convalescent COVID-19. Recombination joined TRBV6-2 or TRBV6-3 with TRBJ2-3; 5 matching bases give a weak D call of TRBD1. The sequenced sample consisted of peripheral blood. The CDR3 amino acid sequence is: CASSYSPPQGMYDTQYF. The nucleotide sequence reads as follows: TGTGCCAGCAGTTACTCCCCCCCGCAGGGAATGTATGATACGCAGTATTTT.